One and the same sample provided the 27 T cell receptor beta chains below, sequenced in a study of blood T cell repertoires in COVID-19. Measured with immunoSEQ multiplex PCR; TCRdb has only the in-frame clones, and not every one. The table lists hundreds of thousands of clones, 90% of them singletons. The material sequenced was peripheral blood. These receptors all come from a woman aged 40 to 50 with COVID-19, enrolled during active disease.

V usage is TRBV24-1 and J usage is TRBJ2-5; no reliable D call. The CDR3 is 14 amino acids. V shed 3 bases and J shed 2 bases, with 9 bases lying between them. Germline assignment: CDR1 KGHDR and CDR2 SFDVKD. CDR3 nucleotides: TGTGCCACCAGTGATACGCGAATTCAAGAGACCCAGTACTTC. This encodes CATSDTRIQETQYF.

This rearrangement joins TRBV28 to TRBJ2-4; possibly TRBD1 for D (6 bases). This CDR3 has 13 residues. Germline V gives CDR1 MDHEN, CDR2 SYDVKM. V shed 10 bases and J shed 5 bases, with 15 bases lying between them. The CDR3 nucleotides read TGTGCCACCTCCCGGGACACCCAAAACATTCAGTACTTC. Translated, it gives CATSRDTQNIQYF.

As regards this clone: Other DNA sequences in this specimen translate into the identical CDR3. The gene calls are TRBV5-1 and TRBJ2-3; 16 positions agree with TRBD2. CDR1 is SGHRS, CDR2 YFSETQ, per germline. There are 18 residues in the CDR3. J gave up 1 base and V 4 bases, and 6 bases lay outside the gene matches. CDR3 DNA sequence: TGCGCCAGCAGCCCGGGACTAGCGGGAGGGCCTGGCACAGATACGCAGTATTTT. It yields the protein CASSPGLAGGPGTDTQYF.

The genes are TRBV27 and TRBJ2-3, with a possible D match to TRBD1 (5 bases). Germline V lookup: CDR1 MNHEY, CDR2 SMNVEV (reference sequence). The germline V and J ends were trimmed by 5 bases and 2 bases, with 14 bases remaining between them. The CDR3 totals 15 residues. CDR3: CASSKRLRVTDTQYF. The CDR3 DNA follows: TGTGCCAGCAGTAAGCGTCTCAGGGTCACAGATACGCAGTATTTT.

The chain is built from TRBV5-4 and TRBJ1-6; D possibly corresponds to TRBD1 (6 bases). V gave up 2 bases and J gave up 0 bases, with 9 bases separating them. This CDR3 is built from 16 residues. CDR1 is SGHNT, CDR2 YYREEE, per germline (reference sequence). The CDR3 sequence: CASSLGTSSYNSPLHF. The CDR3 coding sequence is TGTGCCAGCAGCTTAGGGACAAGCTCCTATAATTCACCCCTCCACTTT. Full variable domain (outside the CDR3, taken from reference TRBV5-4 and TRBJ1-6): ETGVTQSPTHLIKTRGQQVTLRCSSQSGHNTVSWYQQALGQGPQFIFQYYREEENGRGNFPPRFSGLQFPNYSSELNVNALELDDSALYLCASSLGTSSYNSPLHFGNGTRLTVT.

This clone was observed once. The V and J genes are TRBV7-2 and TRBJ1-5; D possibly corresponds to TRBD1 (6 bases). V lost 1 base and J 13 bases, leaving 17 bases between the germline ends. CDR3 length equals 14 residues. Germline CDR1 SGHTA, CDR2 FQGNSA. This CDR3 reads CASSLGYTGGGQHF. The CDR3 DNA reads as TGTGCCAGCAGCTTAGGATATACGGGGGGCGGACAGCATTTT.

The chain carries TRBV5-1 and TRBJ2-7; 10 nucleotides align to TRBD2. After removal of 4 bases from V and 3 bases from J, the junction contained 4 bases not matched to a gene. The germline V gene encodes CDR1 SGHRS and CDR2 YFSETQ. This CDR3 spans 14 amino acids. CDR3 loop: CASSPSGSGYEQYF. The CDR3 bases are TGCGCCAGCAGCCCTAGCGGGAGCGGCTACGAGCAGTACTTC.

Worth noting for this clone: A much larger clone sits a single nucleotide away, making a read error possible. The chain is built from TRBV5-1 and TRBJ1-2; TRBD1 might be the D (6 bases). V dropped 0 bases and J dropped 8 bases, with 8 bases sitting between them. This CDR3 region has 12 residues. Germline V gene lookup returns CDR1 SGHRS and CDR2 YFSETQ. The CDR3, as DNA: TGCGCCAGCAGCTTGGGGGGGCTCGGCTACACCTTC. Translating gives CASSLGGLGYTF. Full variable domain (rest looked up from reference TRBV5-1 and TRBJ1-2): KAGVTQTPRYLIKTRGQQVTLSCSPISGHRSVSWYQQTPGQGLQFLFEYFSETQRNKGNFPGRFSGRQFSNSRSEMNVSTLELGDSALYLCASSLGGLGYTFGSGTRLTVV.

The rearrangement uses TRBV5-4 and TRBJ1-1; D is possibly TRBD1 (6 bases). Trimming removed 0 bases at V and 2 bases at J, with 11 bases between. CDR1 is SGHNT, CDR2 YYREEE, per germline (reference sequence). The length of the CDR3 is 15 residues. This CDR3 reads CASSLDAGTNTEAFF. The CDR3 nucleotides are TGTGCCAGCAGCTTGGATGCAGGGACAAACACTGAAGCTTTCTTT.

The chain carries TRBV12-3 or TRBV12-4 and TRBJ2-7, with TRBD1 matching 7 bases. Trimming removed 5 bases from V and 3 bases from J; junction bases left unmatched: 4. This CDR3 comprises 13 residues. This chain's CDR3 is CASSPGTDYEQYF. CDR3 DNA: TGTGCCAGCAGTCCCGGGACAGACTACGAGCAGTACTTC.

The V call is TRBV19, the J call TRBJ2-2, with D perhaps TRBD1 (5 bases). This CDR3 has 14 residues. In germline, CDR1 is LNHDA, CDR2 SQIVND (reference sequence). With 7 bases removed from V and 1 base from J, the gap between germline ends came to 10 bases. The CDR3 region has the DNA TGTGCCAGTAAGGGGCACCGGAACACCGGGGAGCTGTTTTTT. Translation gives CASKGHRNTGELFF.

CDR3 DNA sequence: TGTGCCAGCAGCTTCAGCGGGGGGCCGGGATCTGAGCAGTTCTTC. Translation gives CASSFSGGPGSEQFF. The chain recombines TRBV5-4 with TRBJ2-1; 9 nucleotides line up with TRBD2. In germline, CDR1 is SGHNT, CDR2 YYREEE (reference sequence). This CDR3 has 15 amino acids. V shed 2 bases and J 9 bases; nucleotides not matched to a gene: 9.

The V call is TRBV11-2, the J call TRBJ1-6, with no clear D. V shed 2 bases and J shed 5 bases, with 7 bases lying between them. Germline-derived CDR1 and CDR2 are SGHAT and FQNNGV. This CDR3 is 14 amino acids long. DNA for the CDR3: TGTGCCAGCAGCTTAAAACACCATAATTCACCCCTCCACTTT. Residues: CASSLKHHNSPLHF. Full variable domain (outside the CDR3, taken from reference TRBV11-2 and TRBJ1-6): EAGVAQSPRYKIIEKRQSVAFWCNPISGHATLYWYQQILGQGPKLLIQFQNNGVVDDSQLPKDRFSAERLKGVDSTLKIQPAKLEDSAVYLCASSLKHHNSPLHFGNGTRLTVT.

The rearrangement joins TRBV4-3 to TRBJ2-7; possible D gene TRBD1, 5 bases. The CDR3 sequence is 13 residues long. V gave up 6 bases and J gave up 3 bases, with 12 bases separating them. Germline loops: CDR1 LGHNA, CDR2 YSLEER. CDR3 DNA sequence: TGCGCCAGCAGTCAGGGTGTAGGCTACGAGCAGTACTTC. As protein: CASSQGVGYEQYF.

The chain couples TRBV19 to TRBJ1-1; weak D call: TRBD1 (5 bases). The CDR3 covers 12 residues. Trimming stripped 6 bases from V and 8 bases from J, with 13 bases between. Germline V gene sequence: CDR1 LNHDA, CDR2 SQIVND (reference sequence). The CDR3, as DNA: TGTGCCAGTAGGCCCGGGGCGGGGGAAGCTTTCTTT. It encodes CASRPGAGEAFF.

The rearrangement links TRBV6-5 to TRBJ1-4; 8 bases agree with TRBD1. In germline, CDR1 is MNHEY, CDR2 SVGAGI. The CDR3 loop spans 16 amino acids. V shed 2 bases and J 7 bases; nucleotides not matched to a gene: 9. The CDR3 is CASSYLSQGASEKLFF. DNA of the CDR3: TGTGCCAGCAGTTACCTATCTCAGGGGGCATCTGAAAAACTGTTTTTT.

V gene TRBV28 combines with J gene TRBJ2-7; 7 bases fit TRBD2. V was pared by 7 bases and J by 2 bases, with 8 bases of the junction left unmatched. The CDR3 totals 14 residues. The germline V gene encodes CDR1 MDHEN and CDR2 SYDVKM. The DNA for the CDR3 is TGTGCCAGCACCAGAACGGGACTACCCTACGAGCAGTACTTC. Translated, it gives CASTRTGLPYEQYF.

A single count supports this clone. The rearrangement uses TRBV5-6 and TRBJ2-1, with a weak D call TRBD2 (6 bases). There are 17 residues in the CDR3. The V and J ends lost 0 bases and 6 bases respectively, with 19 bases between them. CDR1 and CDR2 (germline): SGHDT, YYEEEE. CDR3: CASSLGPGLTLSNEQFF. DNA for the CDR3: TGTGCCAGCAGCTTGGGGCCGGGACTCACCCTCTCCAATGAGCAGTTCTTC.

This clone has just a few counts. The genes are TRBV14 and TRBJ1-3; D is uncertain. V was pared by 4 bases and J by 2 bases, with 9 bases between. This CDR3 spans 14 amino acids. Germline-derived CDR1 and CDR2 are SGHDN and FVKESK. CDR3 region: CASSPVATGNTIYF. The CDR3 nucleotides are TGTGCCAGCAGCCCCGTGGCCACTGGAAACACCATATATTTT.

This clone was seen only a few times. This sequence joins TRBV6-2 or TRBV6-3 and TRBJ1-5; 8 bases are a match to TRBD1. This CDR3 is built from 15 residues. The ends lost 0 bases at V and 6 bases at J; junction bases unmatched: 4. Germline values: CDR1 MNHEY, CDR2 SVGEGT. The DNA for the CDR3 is TGTGCCAGCAGTTACTCACAGGGGGGGTTTCAGCCCCAGCATTTT. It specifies CASSYSQGGFQPQHF.

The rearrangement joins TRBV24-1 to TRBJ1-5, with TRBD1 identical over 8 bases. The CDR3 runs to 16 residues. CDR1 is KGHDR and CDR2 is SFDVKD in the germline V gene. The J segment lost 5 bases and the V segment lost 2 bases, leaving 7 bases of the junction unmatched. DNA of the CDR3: TGTGCCACCAGTGATTCGCTGGGACAGGCCCATCAGCCCCAGCATTTT. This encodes CATSDSLGQAHQPQHF.

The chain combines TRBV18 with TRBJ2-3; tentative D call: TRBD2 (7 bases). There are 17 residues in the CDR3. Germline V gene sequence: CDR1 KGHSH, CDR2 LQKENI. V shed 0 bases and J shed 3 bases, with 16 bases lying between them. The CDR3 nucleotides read TGTGCCAGCTCACCACCGACTAGCAACAGGGCTACAGATACGCAGTATTTT. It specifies CASSPPTSNRATDTQYF.

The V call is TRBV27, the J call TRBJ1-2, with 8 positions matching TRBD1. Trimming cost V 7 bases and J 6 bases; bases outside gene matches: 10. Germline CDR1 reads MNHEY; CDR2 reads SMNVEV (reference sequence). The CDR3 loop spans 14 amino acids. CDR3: CASKPDRGIDGYTF. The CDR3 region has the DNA TGTGCCAGCAAGCCCGACAGGGGAATCGATGGCTACACCTTC.

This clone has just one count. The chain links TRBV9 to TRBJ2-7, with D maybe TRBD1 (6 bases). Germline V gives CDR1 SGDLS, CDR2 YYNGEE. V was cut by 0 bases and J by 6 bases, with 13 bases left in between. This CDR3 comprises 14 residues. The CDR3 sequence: CASSVDEQGFEQYF. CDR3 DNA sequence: TGTGCCAGCAGCGTAGACGAACAGGGATTCGAGCAGTACTTC.

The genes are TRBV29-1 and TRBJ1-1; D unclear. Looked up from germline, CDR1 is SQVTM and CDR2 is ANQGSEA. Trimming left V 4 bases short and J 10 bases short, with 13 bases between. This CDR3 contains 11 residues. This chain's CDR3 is CSVADTVGAFF. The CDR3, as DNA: TGCAGCGTTGCAGATACAGTGGGAGCTTTCTTT.

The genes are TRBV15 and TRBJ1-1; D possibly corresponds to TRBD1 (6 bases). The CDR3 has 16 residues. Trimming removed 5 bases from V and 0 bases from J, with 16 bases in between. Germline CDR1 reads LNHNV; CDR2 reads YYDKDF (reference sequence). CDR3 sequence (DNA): TGTGCCACCAGCGGACGACAGGCCTTGTTGAACACTGAAGCTTTCTTT. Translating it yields CATSGRQALLNTEAFF.

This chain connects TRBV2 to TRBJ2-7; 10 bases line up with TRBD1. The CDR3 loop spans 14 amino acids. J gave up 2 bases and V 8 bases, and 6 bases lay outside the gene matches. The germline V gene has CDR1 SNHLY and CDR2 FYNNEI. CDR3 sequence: CASGSGTGAYEQYF. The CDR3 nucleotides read TGTGCCAGCGGGTCCGGGACAGGGGCCTACGAGCAGTACTTC.